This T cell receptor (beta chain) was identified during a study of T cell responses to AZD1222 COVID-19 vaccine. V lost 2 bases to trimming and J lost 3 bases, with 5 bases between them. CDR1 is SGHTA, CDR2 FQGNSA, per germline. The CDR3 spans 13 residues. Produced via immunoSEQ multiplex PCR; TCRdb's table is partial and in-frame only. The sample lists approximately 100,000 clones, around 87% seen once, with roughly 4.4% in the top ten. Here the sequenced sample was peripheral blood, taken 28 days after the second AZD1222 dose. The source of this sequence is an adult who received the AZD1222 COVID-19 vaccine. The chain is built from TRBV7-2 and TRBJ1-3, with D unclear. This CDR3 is CASSLYYGNTIYF. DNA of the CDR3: TGTGCCAGCAGCTTATATTATGGAAACACCATATATTTT.